This entry lists 19 T cell receptor beta chains sequenced from one sample in a study of blood T cells in healthy people across ages. A second PCR of 7 to 11 cycles used a sample-barcoded 5' primer and a J-beta primer mix. TCRdb re-called the 5' RACE reads with MiXCR, one entry per CDR3 protein. There are approximately 2,000,000 distinct CDR3 sequences in the sample; roughly 43% occur only once, and roughly 24% lies in the top ten. The sequencing sample was made of blood. All receptors derive from a human donor in good health.

Only a few counts were recorded for this clonotype. J is TRBJ2-3 and V is TRBV5-1, with TRBD2 matching 8 bases. Germline CDR1 SGHRS, CDR2 YFSETQ. With 1 base clipped from V and 2 bases from J, the junction kept 6 bases outside the gene matches. The CDR3 is 16 residues long. CDR3 sequence reads: CASSLPAGGLTDTQYF. The DNA of the CDR3 is TGCGCCAGCAGCTTGCCCGCGGGGGGTCTCACAGATACGCAGTATTTT.

This chain links TRBV7-3 with TRBJ2-7; TRBD1 might be the D (6 bases). The ends were cut back, 3 bases at V and 0 bases at J, with 9 bases in the middle. There are 14 residues in the CDR3. Germline lookup yields CDR1 SGHTA and CDR2 FQGTGA. For the CDR3, the DNA is TGTGCCAGCAGCTTGACGGACAGCTCCTACGAGCAGTACTTC. Protein: CASSLTDSSYEQYF.

The chain carries TRBV7-3 and TRBJ2-1, with D tentatively TRBD1 (6 bases). Germline values: CDR1 SGHTA, CDR2 FQGTGA. The CDR3 loop spans 15 amino acids. Trimming pared 5 bases from V and 4 bases from J, leaving 15 bases between. This CDR3 reads CASSTGVDRYNEQFF. CDR3 DNA sequence: TGTGCCAGCAGCACCGGGGTGGACAGATACAATGAGCAGTTCTTC.

The chain employs TRBV20-1 and TRBJ2-7, with D unclear. The germline V gene has CDR1 DFQATT and CDR2 SNEGSKA (reference sequence). V was pared by 3 bases and J by 2 bases, with 17 bases between. CDR3 size: 15 residues. The CDR3 loop reads CSASEPSPRPYEQYF. DNA for the CDR3: TGCAGTGCTAGTGAGCCCAGCCCCCGACCCTACGAGCAGTACTTC.

This clonotype is a singleton in its sample. V is TRBV10-3 and J is TRBJ2-1; TRBD2 agrees at 9 bases. This CDR3 has 14 residues. The junction had 7 bases not matched to a gene; V was cut back by 11 bases and J by 2 bases. Per germline, CDR1 ENHRY and CDR2 SYGVKD. CDR3 in amino acids: CAALAGNAYNEQFF. The CDR3 DNA reads as TGTGCCGCCCTAGCGGGGAATGCCTACAATGAGCAGTTCTTC.

This chain uses TRBV5-1 with TRBJ2-3; D uncertain. Germline CDR1 SGHRS, CDR2 YFSETQ. The V and J ends lost 7 bases and 5 bases respectively, with 17 bases between them. The CDR3 has 14 amino acids. The chain's CDR3 is CASWSASPRDTQYF. For the CDR3, the DNA is TGCGCCAGCTGGAGTGCGAGCCCAAGAGATACGCAGTATTTT. The full variable domain, with the rest looked up from reference TRBV5-1 and TRBJ2-3, is KAGVTQTPRYLIKTRGQQVTLSCSPISGHRSVSWYQQTPGQGLQFLFEYFSETQRNKGNFPGRFSGRQFSNSRSEMNVSTLELGDSALYLCASWSASPRDTQYFGPGTRLTVL.

The chain is built from TRBV5-1 and TRBJ2-1; D is uncertain. Germline CDR1 and CDR2: SGHRS and YFSETQ. The V end lost 0 bases, the J end lost 3 bases, and 16 bases lay between the germline ends. CDR3 length: 17 amino acids. The CDR3, as DNA: TGCGCCAGCAGCTTGGGGCGCGTCGCCCGACGCTACAATGAGCAGTTCTTC. Translated: CASSLGRVARRYNEQFF.

The chain joins TRBV6-6 to TRBJ1-4, with D possibly matching TRBD1 (6 bases). V was clipped by 3 bases and J by 7 bases, with 12 bases between them. Germline V CDR1 and CDR2: MNHNY, SVGAGI (reference sequence). The CDR3 runs to 14 residues. The CDR3: CASSYIQGGEKLFF. In DNA form, the CDR3 reads TGTGCCAGCAGTTATATCCAAGGGGGTGAAAAACTGTTTTTT.

The chain has TRBV3-1 and TRBJ2-5; D not certain. The V end lost 4 bases, the J end lost 5 bases, and 14 bases lay between the germline ends. The length of the CDR3 is 14 residues. Germline lookup yields CDR1 LGHDT and CDR2 YNNKEL (reference sequence). For the CDR3, the DNA is TGTGCCAGCAGCCCCACAAGGACCGTGGAGACCCAGTACTTC. It is translated as CASSPTRTVETQYF.

This chain links TRBV12-3 or TRBV12-4 with TRBJ2-1; 11 bases match TRBD2. The ends lost 1 base at V and 7 bases at J; junction bases unmatched: 12. CDR3 length equals 18 residues. CDR3 in DNA: TGTGCCAGCAGTTTAGATCGTTTAGCGGGGGGGCTGATGAATGAGCAGTTCTTC. It encodes CASSLDRLAGGLMNEQFF.

The genes are TRBV11-2 and TRBJ1-6; D is uncertain. The V and J ends lost 4 bases and 7 bases respectively, with 14 bases between them. Looked up from germline, CDR1 is SGHAT and CDR2 is FQNNGV. This CDR3 has 15 amino acids. CDR3 residues: CASSSRERENSPLHF. CDR3 DNA sequence: TGTGCCAGCAGCTCACGGGAGCGGGAGAATTCACCCCTCCACTTT.

This clonotype has just a few counts. The genes are TRBV7-3 and TRBJ1-4; tentative D call: TRBD1 (6 bases). The germline gives CDR1 SGHTA, CDR2 FQGTGA. Trimming left V 4 bases short and J 6 bases short, with 12 bases between. The CDR3 covers 14 residues. CDR3 residues: CASSSGATDEKLFF. The CDR3 DNA reads TGTGCCAGCAGCTCAGGGGCGACGGATGAAAAACTGTTTTTT.

This clonotype was observed a few times. The chain uses TRBV2 and TRBJ2-7; D is undetermined. Trimming removed 5 bases at V and 3 bases at J, with 11 bases between. CDR1 SNHLY and CDR2 FYNNEI come from the germline V gene. The CDR3 has 13 residues. The CDR3 protein is CASSPAIFYEQYF. The CDR3 nucleotides read TGTGCCAGCAGTCCCGCGATTTTCTACGAGCAGTACTTC.

The J gene is TRBJ2-3, the V gene TRBV4-3; 8 nucleotides agree with TRBD2. Germline-derived CDR1 and CDR2 are LGHNA and YSLEER. The V and J ends lost 0 bases and 5 bases, in that order; junction bases with no gene match: 7. This CDR3 is built from 16 residues. The CDR3 bases are TGCGCCAGCAGCCAAGAAGTAGCGGGGCAGGGAGATACGCAGTATTTT. It translates to CASSQEVAGQGDTQYF.

This chain joins TRBV12-3 or TRBV12-4 and TRBJ2-1, with 8 nucleotides matching TRBD2. This CDR3 is built from 15 residues. Unmatched junction bases numbered 9, after V lost 1 base and J lost 10 bases. The CDR3 DNA sequence: TGTGCCAGCAGTTTAGAACCGGGGGGGCCTTGGGAGCAGTTCTTC. This gives the protein CASSLEPGGPWEQFF.

The chain has TRBV6-5 and TRBJ1-2; D is possibly TRBD1 (5 bases). Germline lookup yields CDR1 MNHEY and CDR2 SVGAGI. With 2 bases removed from V and 7 bases from J, the gap between germline ends came to 14 bases. The CDR3 sequence is 14 residues long. CDR3 nucleotide sequence: TGTGCCAGCAGTTACGTCCGGGGCTCAGGTGGCTACACCTTC. The encoded protein is CASSYVRGSGGYTF.

This chain joins TRBV16 and TRBJ1-6; no clear D gene. The V gene's germline CDR1 is KGHSY and CDR2 FQNENV. Deletions cut 6 bases from V and 10 bases from J, with 10 bases between. The CDR3 sequence is 12 residues long. The DNA of the CDR3 is TGTGCCAGCAGTCCCAACGAATCACCCCTCCACTTT. This gives the protein CASSPNESPLHF.

This sequence joins TRBV18 and TRBJ2-7; D ambiguous. Germline V gene sequence: CDR1 KGHSH, CDR2 LQKENI. CDR3 length equals 14 residues. Trimming cost V 2 bases and J 5 bases, with 13 bases left between them. The CDR3 sequence: CASSPLLGIHEQYF. In nucleotides, the CDR3 is TGTGCCAGCTCACCATTGTTAGGGATCCACGAGCAGTACTTC.

A note on this clonotype: This may be a read error: a much more frequent sequence differs by one nucleotide. V gene TRBV10-3 combines with J gene TRBJ2-7, with TRBD2 matching over 9 bases. The junction had 4 bases not matched to a gene; V was cut back by 2 bases and J by 2 bases. The CDR3 has 15 residues. Germline V lookup: CDR1 ENHRY, CDR2 SYGVKD. The chain's CDR3 is CAISEIAGAAYEQYF. CDR3 in DNA: TGTGCCATCAGTGAGATAGCGGGGGCCGCCTACGAGCAGTACTTC.